This TCR beta chain was recorded in a study of identical twins. V was clipped by 0 bases and J by 3 bases, with 5 bases between them. The length of the CDR3 is 13 residues. The V gene's germline CDR1 is SGHRS and CDR2 YFSETQ. This clonotype was observed at least ten times. Its target is not known. TCRdb ran MiXCR on the 5' RACE reads and lists one entry per CDR3 protein. The sample lists roughly 630,000 distinct CDR3 sequences; under 8.5% were seen once. Study-wide results and caveats: Partial confounding of zero-insertion analyses by invariant MAIT and iNKT cells was possible.

Every donor was a healthy Caucasian. These data are also associated with another study on yellow fever vaccine responses in identical twins.

Sample: PBMCs. The sequence was collected from a woman younger than 35 in good health. The chain uses TRBV5-1 and TRBJ2-3, with D unresolved. This CDR3 is CASSLGWTDTQYF. The CDR3 nucleotides are TGCGCCAGCAGCTTGGGGTGGACAGATACGCAGTATTTT.